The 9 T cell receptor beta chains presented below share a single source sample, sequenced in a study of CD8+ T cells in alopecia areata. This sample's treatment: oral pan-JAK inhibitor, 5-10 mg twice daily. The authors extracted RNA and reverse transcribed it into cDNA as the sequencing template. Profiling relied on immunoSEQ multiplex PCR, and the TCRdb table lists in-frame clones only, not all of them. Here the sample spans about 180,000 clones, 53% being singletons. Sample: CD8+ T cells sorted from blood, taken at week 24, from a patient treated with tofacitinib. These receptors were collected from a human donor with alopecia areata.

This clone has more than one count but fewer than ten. The CDR3 is CASKTASSYNEQFF. CDR3 DNA: TGCGCCAGTAAGACAGCCAGCTCCTACAATGAGCAGTTCTTC. The chain is built from TRBV10-2 and TRBJ2-1; a weak D match, TRBD1 (5 bases). This CDR3 is built from 14 residues. The V gene lost 9 bases and the J gene lost 0 bases, with 12 bases spanning the gap. Germline V gene lookup returns CDR1 WSHSY and CDR2 SAAADI.

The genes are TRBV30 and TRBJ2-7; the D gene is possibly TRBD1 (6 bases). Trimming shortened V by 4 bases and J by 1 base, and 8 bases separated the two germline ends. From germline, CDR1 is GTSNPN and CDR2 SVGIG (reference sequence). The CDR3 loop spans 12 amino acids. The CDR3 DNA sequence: TGTGCCTGGAACAGGGAATCCTACGAGCAGTACTTC. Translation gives CAWNRESYEQYF.

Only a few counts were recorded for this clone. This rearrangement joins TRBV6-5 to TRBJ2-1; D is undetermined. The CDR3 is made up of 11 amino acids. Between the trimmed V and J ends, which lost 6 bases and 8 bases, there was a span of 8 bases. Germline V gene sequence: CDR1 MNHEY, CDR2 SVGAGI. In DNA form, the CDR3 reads TGTGCCAGCAGCCTCGATGATGAGCAGTTCTTC. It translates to CASSLDDEQFF.

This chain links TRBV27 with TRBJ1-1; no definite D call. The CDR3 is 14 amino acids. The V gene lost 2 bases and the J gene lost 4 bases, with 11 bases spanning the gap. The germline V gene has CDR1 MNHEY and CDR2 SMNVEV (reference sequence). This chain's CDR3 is CASSLRPTSTEAFF. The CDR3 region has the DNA TGTGCCAGCAGTTTAAGACCCACGTCCACTGAAGCTTTCTTT.

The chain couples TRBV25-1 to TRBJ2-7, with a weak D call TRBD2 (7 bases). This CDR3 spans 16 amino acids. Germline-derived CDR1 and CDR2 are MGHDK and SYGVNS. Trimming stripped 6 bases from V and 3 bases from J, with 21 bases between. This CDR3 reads CASRGGASSTSYEQYF. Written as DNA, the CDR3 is TGTGCCAGCAGAGGGGGGGCCAGTTCAACGAGCTACGAGCAGTACTTC.

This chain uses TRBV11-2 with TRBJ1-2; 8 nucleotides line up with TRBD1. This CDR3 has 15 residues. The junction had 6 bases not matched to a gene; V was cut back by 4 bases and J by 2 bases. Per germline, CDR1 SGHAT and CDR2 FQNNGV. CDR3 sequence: CASSYRRTGNYGYTF. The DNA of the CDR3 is TGTGCCAGCAGCTATAGGCGGACAGGGAACTATGGCTACACCTTC. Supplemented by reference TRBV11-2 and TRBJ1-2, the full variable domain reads EAGVAQSPRYKIIEKRQSVAFWCNPISGHATLYWYQQILGQGPKLLIQFQNNGVVDDSQLPKDRFSAERLKGVDSTLKIQPAKLEDSAVYLCASSYRRTGNYGYTFGSGTRLTVV.

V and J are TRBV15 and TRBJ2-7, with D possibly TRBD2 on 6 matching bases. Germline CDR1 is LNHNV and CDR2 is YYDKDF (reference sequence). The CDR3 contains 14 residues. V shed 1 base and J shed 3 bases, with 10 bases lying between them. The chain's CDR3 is CATSRVQGLYEQYF. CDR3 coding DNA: TGTGCCACCAGCAGAGTCCAGGGACTCTACGAGCAGTACTTC.

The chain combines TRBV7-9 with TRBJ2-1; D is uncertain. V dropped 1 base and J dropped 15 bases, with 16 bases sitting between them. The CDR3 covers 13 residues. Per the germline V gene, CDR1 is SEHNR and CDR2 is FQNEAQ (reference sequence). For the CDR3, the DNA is TGTGCCAGCAGCTTAGAGACTGCTAGACTGCCGTTCTTC. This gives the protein CASSLETARLPFF.

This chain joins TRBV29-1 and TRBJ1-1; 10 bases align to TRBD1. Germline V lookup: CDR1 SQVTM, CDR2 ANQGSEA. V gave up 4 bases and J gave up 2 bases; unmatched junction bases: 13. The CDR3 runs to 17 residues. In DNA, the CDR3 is TGCAGCGTTGGTTTTGAAAGGGACAGGGGTCCCAACACTGAAGCTTTCTTT. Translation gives CSVGFERDRGPNTEAFF.